The sequence of this T cell receptor beta chain was determined in a study of CD8 T cells in Susac syndrome. cDNA came from about 0.5 to 1 ug RNA primed by random hexamers. TCRdb called the immunoSEQ multiplex PCR reads again in MiXCR, with one record for every CDR3 protein. The table shows about 77,000 distinct CDR3 sequences, with 85% to 95% occurring only once. Trimming took 2 bases from V and 4 from J; bases not matched to a gene: 6. Germline values: CDR1 MNHEY, CDR2 SVGEGT. The CDR3 length is 15 residues. The rearrangement joins TRBV6-2 or TRBV6-3 to TRBJ2-7, with 9 bases that match TRBD1. Source material: CD4+ T cells from PBMCs. The receptor's source is a human donor with Susac syndrome. The CDR3 DNA follows: TGTGCCAGCAGTTACGCGGGACAGGGAGGGTACGAGCAGTACTTC. Its protein product is CASSYAGQGGYEQYF.